This record covers a single T cell receptor (beta chain). The data derive from a study of T cell clones after liver transplantation. Study-wide background: A pre-transplant mixed lymphocyte reaction with TCRbeta sequencing defined graft-donor-reactive clones followed in post-transplant blood. Until 12-24 months post-transplant, subjects got standard immunosuppression and no induction.

Germline CDR1 is MDHEN and CDR2 is SYDVKM. This CDR3 is built from 18 residues. With 5 bases clipped from V and 3 bases from J, the junction kept 14 bases outside the gene matches. Measured with immunoSEQ multiplex PCR; TCRdb has only the in-frame clones, and not every one. The table has tens of thousands of clones, more than 75% seen once. This clonotype was sampled from a human donor who received a liver transplant. Sequencing was performed on CD4+ T cells from blood, taken before liver transplant. V usage is TRBV28 and J usage is TRBJ2-1, with TRBD2 matching over 9 bases. The DNA of the CDR3 is TGTGCCAGCAGTCACACCAGCCCGGGGCGGGAGGGCTACAATGAGCAGTTCTTC. As protein: CASSHTSPGREGYNEQFF.